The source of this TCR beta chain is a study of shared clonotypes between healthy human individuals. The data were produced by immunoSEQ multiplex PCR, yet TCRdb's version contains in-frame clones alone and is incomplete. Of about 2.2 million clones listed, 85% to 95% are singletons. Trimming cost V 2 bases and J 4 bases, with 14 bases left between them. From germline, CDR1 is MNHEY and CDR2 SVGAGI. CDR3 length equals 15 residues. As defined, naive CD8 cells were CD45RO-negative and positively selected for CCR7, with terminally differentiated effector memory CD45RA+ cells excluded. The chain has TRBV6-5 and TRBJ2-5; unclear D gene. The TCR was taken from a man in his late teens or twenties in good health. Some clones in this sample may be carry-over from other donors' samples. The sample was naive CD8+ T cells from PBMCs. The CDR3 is CASSYGSLKRETQYF. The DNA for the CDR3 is TGTGCCAGCAGTTACGGGTCCCTCAAGCGAGAGACCCAGTACTTC.